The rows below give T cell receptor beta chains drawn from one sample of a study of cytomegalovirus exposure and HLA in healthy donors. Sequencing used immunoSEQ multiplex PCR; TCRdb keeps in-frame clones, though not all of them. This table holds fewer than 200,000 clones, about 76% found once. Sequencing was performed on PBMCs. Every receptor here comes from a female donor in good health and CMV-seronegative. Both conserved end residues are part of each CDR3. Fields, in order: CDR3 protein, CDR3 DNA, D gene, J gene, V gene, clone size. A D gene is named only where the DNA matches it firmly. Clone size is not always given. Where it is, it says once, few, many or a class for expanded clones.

CDR3: CTSSPDRLAGIAPLEQYF
DNA: TGCACCAGCAGCCCCGATCGACTAGCGGGAATTGCCCCCCTCGAGCAGTACTTC
D: .
J: TRBJ2-7
V: TRBV1
size: .

CDR3: CASSLAQLNSPLHF
DNA: TGCGCTAGCAGCTTGGCACAGCTTAATTCACCCCTCCACTTT
D: .
J: TRBJ1-6
V: TRBV5-1
size: once

CDR3: CASRAISGANVLTF
DNA: TGTGCCAGTCGAGCCATCTCTGGGGCCAACGTCCTGACTTTC
D: .
J: TRBJ2-6
V: TRBV18
size: .

CDR3: CASSLLRGTGLHEQYF
DNA: TGTGCCAGCAGTTTATTAAGGGGGACAGGGCTACACGAGCAGTACTTC
D: TRBD1
J: TRBJ2-7
V: TRBV27
size: .

CDR3: CATSRADSQGYTF
DNA: TGTGCCACCAGCAGGGCTGACAGTCAGGGCTACACCTTC
D: .
J: TRBJ1-2
V: TRBV15
size: .

CDR3: CASSLGQSNYGYTF
DNA: TGTGCCAGCAGCCTGGGACAGTCGAACTATGGCTACACCTTC
D: TRBD1
J: TRBJ1-2
V: TRBV7-9
size: .

CDR3: CASSLEGGAYNEQFF
DNA: TGCGCCAGCAGCTTAGAGGGGGGGGCCTACAATGAGCAGTTCTTC
D: .
J: TRBJ2-1
V: TRBV5-1
size: few

CDR3: CASTRGRGSNEKLFF
DNA: TGTGCCAGTACCCGAGGTAGAGGGAGTAATGAAAAACTGTTTTTT
D: .
J: TRBJ1-4
V: TRBV19
size: .

CDR3: CASSEVQGGNGELFF
DNA: TGTGCCAGCAGTGAGGTACAGGGGGGTAACGGGGAGCTGTTTTTT
D: TRBD1
J: TRBJ2-2
V: TRBV25-1
size: few

CDR3: CASSNDGLANNEQFF
DNA: TGTGCCAGCTCCAACGATGGACTAGCCAACAATGAGCAGTTCTTC
D: TRBD2
J: TRBJ2-1
V: TRBV18
size: .

CDR3: CSVGEAGEYGYTF
DNA: TGCAGCGTTGGTGAGGCAGGGGAATATGGCTACACCTTC
D: .
J: TRBJ1-2
V: TRBV29-1
size: .

CDR3: CASSLRTGDGELFF
DNA: TGCGCCAGCAGCTTAAGGACAGGGGACGGGGAGCTGTTTTTT
D: TRBD1
J: TRBJ2-2
V: TRBV5-1
size: .

CDR3: CSVLTSGGRDTQYF
DNA: TGCAGCGTCTTAACTAGCGGGGGGCGGGATACGCAGTATTTT
D: TRBD2
J: TRBJ2-3
V: TRBV29-1
size: few

CDR3: CSAHPLEQYF
DNA: TGCAGTGCACACCCCCTGGAGCAGTACTTC
D: .
J: TRBJ2-7
V: TRBV20-1
size: .

CDR3: CASSPRTRGNQPQHF
DNA: TGTGCCAGCAGTCCTAGGACAAGGGGAAATCAGCCCCAGCATTTT
D: .
J: TRBJ1-5
V: TRBV6-5
size: .

CDR3: CASSSDRDRARNLPEAFF
DNA: TGTGCCAGCAGCTCGGACAGGGACAGGGCCCGCAACCTTCCAGAAGCTTTCTTT
D: TRBD1
J: TRBJ1-1
V: TRBV5-6
size: .

CDR3: CASSPLSGGSSYNEQFF
DNA: TGTGCCAGCAGCCCACTTAGCGGGGGAAGCTCCTACAATGAGCAGTTCTTC
D: TRBD2
J: TRBJ2-1
V: TRBV7-6
size: .

CDR3: CASRSGQGNTIYF
DNA: TGTGCCAGCAGAAGCGGACAGGGAAACACCATATATTTT
D: .
J: TRBJ1-3
V: TRBV11-1
size: .

CDR3: CASSLVPLALSYNEQFF
DNA: TGCGCCAGCAGCTTGGTCCCCCTAGCGCTGTCCTACAATGAGCAGTTCTTC
D: .
J: TRBJ2-1
V: TRBV5-1
size: .

CDR3: CSARGGDTQYF
DNA: TGCAGTGCTAGGGGCGGGGATACGCAGTATTTT
D: .
J: TRBJ2-3
V: TRBV20-1
size: .

CDR3: CASSLGGSGRGETQYF
DNA: TGTGCCAGCAGCTTAGGTGGTAGCGGGAGGGGGGAGACCCAGTACTTC
D: TRBD2
J: TRBJ2-5
V: TRBV7-3
size: .

CDR3: CASSDGQELDGYTF
DNA: TGTGCCAGCAGTGACGGACAGGAATTAGATGGCTACACCTTC
D: TRBD1
J: TRBJ1-2
V: TRBV6-6
size: .

CDR3: CASSPGVIENTEAFF
DNA: TGTGCCAGCAGTCCGGGGGTGATTGAGAACACTGAAGCTTTCTTT
D: .
J: TRBJ1-1
V: TRBV6-5
size: .

CDR3: CASSSGHGYTF
DNA: TGTGCCAGCAGTTCAGGGCATGGCTACACCTTC
D: .
J: TRBJ1-2
V: TRBV6-5
size: .

CDR3: CASSPRGGGGTTGELFF
DNA: TGCGCCAGCAGCCCCCGAGGAGGCGGGGGGACGACCGGGGAGCTGTTTTTT
D: TRBD2
J: TRBJ2-2
V: TRBV4-1
size: .

CDR3: CASSLGQGDNGYTF
DNA: TGCGCCAGCAGCCTGGGACAGGGAGACAATGGCTACACCTTC
D: TRBD1
J: TRBJ1-2
V: TRBV5-1
size: .

CDR3: CASSYALTGDYGYTF
DNA: TGTGCCAGCAGTTACGCCTTGACAGGGGACTATGGCTACACCTTC
D: TRBD1
J: TRBJ1-2
V: TRBV6-6
size: .

CDR3: CASSLGPGTGDSPLHF
DNA: TGTGCCAGCAGCTTGGGGCCCGGGACAGGGGACTCACCCCTCCACTTT
D: TRBD1
J: TRBJ1-6
V: TRBV5-6
size: few

CDR3: CASSYVQGSYNSPLHF
DNA: TGTGCCAGCAGTTACGTCCAGGGCTCCTATAATTCACCCCTCCACTTT
D: .
J: TRBJ1-6
V: TRBV6-5
size: once

CDR3: CASSELVPGSEQYF
DNA: TGCGCCAGCAGTGAACTAGTGCCGGGGAGCGAGCAGTACTTC
D: .
J: TRBJ2-7
V: TRBV10-1
size: .

CDR3: CASSRRTSGKSNEQFF
DNA: TGTGCCAGTAGTCGAAGGACTAGCGGGAAGAGCAATGAGCAGTTCTTC
D: TRBD2
J: TRBJ2-1
V: TRBV19
size: .

CDR3: CASSSPGLEHQETQYF
DNA: TGTGCCAGCAGTTCTCCCGGACTAGAGCACCAAGAGACCCAGTACTTC
D: TRBD2
J: TRBJ2-5
V: TRBV6-5
size: once

CDR3: CASSQSGQGCNQPQHF
DNA: TGCGCCAGCAGTCAATCGGGGCAGGGGTGCAATCAGCCCCAGCATTTT
D: .
J: TRBJ1-5
V: TRBV23-1
size: .

CDR3: CASSQGGAFTGELFF
DNA: TGTGCCAGCAGTCAAGGTGGGGCATTCACCGGGGAGCTGTTTTTT
D: .
J: TRBJ2-2
V: TRBV28
size: .

CDR3: CASSPIRGARTEAFF
DNA: TGTGCCAGCAGCCCAATCCGGGGGGCCCGCACTGAAGCTTTCTTT
D: .
J: TRBJ1-1
V: TRBV7-3
size: .

CDR3: CASSIPGLAGGQKETQYF
DNA: TGTGCCAGCAGCATCCCGGGACTAGCGGGAGGACAGAAAGAGACCCAGTACTTC
D: .
J: TRBJ2-5
V: TRBV21-1
size: .

CDR3: CASSFTGKSYPTEAFF
DNA: TGTGCCAGCAGCTTTACTGGTAAGAGCTATCCCACTGAAGCTTTCTTT
D: .
J: TRBJ1-1
V: TRBV5-4
size: few

CDR3: CASSHPPPGDNQPQHF
DNA: TGCGCCAGCAGCCACCCCCCGCCCGGGGACAATCAGCCCCAGCATTTT
D: .
J: TRBJ1-5
V: TRBV4-1
size: .

CDR3: CASSVGPLLSGGSGELFF
DNA: TGTGCCAGCAGTGTCGGTCCCTTACTTAGCGGGGGGTCCGGGGAGCTGTTTTTT
D: TRBD2
J: TRBJ2-2
V: TRBV2
size: .

CDR3: CASWGGAGSYEQYF
DNA: TGCGCCAGCTGGGGGGGGGCAGGAAGCTACGAGCAGTACTTC
D: .
J: TRBJ2-7
V: TRBV5-1
size: .

CDR3: CASSLLSGRTDTQYF
DNA: TGTGCCAGCAGCCTTTTAAGCGGGAGGACAGATACGCAGTATTTT
D: TRBD2
J: TRBJ2-3
V: TRBV7-2
size: .

CDR3: CASSPRGGEGISEAFF
DNA: TGTGCCAGCAGTCCTCGGGGGGGTGAGGGGATCTCTGAAGCTTTCTTT
D: .
J: TRBJ1-1
V: TRBV6-6
size: .

CDR3: CASTPGGTGPSGEQYF
DNA: TGTGCCAGCACCCCAGGTGGGACAGGGCCATCCGGCGAGCAGTACTTC
D: TRBD1
J: TRBJ2-7
V: TRBV2
size: .

CDR3: CASSQTGSISPLHF
DNA: TGTGCCAGCAGTCAGACAGGGAGTATTTCACCCCTCCACTTT
D: TRBD1
J: TRBJ1-6
V: TRBV28
size: .

CDR3: CASSHSGTGSVRAGELFF
DNA: TGCGCCAGCAGCCACTCCGGGACAGGGTCGGTTAGGGCCGGGGAGCTGTTTTTT
D: TRBD1
J: TRBJ2-2
V: TRBV4-1
size: .

CDR3: CAWSQNNEQFF
DNA: TGTGCCTGGAGCCAAAACAATGAGCAGTTCTTC
D: .
J: TRBJ2-1
V: TRBV30
size: .